The present entry profiles one T cell receptor beta chain with its context. The target antigen is unknown. These data belong to a study of cytomegalovirus exposure and HLA in healthy donors. Study outcomes and limitations: Later on, an analysis tied 15,000 to 20,000 TCR beta sequences to HLA alleles at 0.05 false discovery rate. Immune exposure data for these donors was limited to CMV serostatus.

While unrecorded immune exposures were likely, the donors were nominally healthy when sampled. A multiplex PCR was run with 60 Vbeta primers and 13 Jbeta primers. Libraries were prepared by immunoSEQ multiplex PCR; TCRdb keeps only in-frame clonotypes and omits some of them. Of 160,000 or so clones in the sample, around 78% were seen once. The CDR3 has 14 residues. Germline values: CDR1 MGHRA, CDR2 YSYEKL. The V end lost 3 bases, the J end lost 8 bases, and 14 bases lay between the germline ends. The sequenced material came from PBMCs. J is TRBJ1-3 and V is TRBV4-1; D might be TRBD1 (6 bases). The source of this sequence is a woman aged 40 to 49 in good health and CMV-seropositive. In DNA form, the CDR3 reads TGCGCCAGCAGCCAGAACCTCAGGGGATACACCATATATTTT. The encoded protein is CASSQNLRGYTIYF.